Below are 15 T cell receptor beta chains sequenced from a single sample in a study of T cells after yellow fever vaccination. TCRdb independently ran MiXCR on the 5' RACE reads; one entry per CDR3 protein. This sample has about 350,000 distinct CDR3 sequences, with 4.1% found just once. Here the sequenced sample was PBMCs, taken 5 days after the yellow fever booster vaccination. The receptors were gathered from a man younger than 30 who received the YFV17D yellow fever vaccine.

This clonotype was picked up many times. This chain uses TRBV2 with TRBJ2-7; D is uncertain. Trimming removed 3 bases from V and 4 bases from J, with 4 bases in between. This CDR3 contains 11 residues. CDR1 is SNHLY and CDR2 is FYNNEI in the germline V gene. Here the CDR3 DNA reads TGTGCCAGCAGTGACGGGTACGAGCAGTACGTC. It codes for CASSDGYEQYV.

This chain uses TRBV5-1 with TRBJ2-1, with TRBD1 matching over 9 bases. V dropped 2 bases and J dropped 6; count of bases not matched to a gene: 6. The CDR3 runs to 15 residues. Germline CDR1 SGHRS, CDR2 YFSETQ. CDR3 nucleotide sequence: TGCGCCAGCAGCTTAGGGACAGGGCCTAGCAATGAGCAGTTCTTC. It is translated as CASSLGTGPSNEQFF.

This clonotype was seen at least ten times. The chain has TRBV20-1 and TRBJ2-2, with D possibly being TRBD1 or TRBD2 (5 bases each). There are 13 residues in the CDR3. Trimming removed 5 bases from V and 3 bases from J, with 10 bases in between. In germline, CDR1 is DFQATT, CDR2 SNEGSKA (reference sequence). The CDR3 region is CSARDRYTGELFF. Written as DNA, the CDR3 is TGCAGTGCTCGGGACCGCTACACCGGGGAGCTGTTTTTT.

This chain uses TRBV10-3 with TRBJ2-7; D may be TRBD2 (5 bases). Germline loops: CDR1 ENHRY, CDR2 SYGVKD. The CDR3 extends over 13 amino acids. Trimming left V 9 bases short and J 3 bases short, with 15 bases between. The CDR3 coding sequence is TGTGCCATGAGCCCGGGAAAAGACTACGAGCAGTACGTC. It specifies CAMSPGKDYEQYV.

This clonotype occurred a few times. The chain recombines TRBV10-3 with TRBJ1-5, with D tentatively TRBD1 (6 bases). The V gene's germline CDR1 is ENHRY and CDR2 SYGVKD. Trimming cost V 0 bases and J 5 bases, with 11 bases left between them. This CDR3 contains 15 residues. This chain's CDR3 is CAISESSGADQPQHF. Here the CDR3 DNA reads TGTGCCATCAGTGAGTCCTCAGGGGCGGATCAGCCCCAGCATTTT.

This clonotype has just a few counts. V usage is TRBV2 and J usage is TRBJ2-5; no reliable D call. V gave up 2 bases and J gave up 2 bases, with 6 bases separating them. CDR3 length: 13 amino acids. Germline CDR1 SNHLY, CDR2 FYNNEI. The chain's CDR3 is CASSESVQETQYF. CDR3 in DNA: TGTGCCAGCAGTGAATCAGTTCAAGAGACCCAGTACTTC.

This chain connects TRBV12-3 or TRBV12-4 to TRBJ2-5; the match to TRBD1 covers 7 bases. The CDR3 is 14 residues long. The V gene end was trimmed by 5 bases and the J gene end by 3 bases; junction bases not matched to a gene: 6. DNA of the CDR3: TGTGCCAGCAGTCTCCCAGGGGGTAAAGAGACCCAGTACTTC. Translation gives CASSLPGGKETQYF.

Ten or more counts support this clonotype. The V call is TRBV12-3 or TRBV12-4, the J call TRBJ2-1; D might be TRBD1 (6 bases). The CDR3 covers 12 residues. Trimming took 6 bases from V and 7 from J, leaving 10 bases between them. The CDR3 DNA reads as TGTGCCAGCAGCTTAAGGGGGAATGAGCAGTTCTTC. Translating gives CASSLRGNEQFF.

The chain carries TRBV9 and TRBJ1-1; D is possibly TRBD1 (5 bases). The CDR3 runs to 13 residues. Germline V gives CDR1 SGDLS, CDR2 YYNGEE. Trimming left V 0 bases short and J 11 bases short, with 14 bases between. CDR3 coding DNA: TGTGCCAGCAGCGTAGGGTTAGGGGCGCGGGCTTTCTTT. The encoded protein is CASSVGLGARAFF.

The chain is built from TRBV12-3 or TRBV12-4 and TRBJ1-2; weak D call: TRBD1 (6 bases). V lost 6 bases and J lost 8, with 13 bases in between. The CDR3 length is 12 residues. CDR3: CASRLQGGGYTF. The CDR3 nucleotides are TGTGCCAGCAGACTACAGGGAGGGGGCTACACCTTC.

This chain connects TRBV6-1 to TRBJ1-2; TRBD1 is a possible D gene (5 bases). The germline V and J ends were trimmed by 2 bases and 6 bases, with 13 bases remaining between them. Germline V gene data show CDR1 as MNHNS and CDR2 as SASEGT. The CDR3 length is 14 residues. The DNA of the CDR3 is TGTGCCAGCAGTGAATCTTGGCAGGGAAATGGCTACACCTTC. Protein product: CASSESWQGNGYTF.

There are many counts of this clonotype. CDR3 DNA: TGTGCCAGCAGTTTATATGGTCGGCAGGGGGGGGCCGGCCCCCAAGAGACCCAGTACTTC. As protein: CASSLYGRQGGAGPQETQYF. The chain combines TRBV28 with TRBJ2-5, with D perhaps assigned TRBD1 or TRBD2 (7 bases each). The CDR3 spans 20 residues. V lost 1 base to trimming and J lost 1 base, with 25 bases between them. Germline V lookup: CDR1 MDHEN, CDR2 SYDVKM.

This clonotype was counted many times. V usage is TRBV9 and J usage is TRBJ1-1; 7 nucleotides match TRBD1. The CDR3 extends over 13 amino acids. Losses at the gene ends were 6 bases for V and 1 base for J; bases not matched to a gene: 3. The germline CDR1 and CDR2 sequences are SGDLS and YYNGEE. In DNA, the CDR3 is TGTGCCAGCACAGGGGGGTCGAACACTGAAGCTTTCTTT. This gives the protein CASTGGSNTEAFF.

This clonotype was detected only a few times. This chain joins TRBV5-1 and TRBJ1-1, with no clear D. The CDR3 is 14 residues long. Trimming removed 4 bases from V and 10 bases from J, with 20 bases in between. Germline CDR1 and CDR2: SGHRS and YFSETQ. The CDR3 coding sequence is TGCGCCAGCAGCCGTAACTTCATTGGAGAAGGAGCTTTCTTT. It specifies CASSRNFIGEGAFF.

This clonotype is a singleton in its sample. CDR3: CSAPPRDRDEQYF. CDR3 nucleotide sequence: TGCAGTGCTCCCCCGCGGGACAGGGACGAACAGTACTTC. The rearrangement joins TRBV20-1 to TRBJ2-4, with 9 bases fitting TRBD1. Germline trimming cut 5 bases from V and 13 bases from J; bases unmatched to any gene: 12. CDR3 length: 13 residues. Germline values: CDR1 DFQATT, CDR2 SNEGSKA (reference sequence).